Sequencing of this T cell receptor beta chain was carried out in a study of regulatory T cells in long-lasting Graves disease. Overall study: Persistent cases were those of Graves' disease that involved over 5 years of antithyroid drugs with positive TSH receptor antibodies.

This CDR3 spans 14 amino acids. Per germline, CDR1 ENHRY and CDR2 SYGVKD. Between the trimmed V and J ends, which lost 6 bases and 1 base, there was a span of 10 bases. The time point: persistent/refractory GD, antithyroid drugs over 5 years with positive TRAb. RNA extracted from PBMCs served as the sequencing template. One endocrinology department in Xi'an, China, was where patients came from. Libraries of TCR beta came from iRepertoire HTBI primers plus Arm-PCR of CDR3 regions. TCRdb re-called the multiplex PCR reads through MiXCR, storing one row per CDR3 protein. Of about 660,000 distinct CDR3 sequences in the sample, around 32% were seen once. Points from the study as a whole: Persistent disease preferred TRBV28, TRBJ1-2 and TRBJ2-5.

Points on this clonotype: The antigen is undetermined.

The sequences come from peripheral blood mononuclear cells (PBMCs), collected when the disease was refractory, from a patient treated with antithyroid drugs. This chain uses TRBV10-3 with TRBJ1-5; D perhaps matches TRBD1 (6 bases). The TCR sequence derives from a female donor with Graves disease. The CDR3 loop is CAIRGAGSNQPQHF. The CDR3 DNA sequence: TGTGCCATCAGGGGGGCCGGGAGCAATCAGCCCCAGCATTTT.